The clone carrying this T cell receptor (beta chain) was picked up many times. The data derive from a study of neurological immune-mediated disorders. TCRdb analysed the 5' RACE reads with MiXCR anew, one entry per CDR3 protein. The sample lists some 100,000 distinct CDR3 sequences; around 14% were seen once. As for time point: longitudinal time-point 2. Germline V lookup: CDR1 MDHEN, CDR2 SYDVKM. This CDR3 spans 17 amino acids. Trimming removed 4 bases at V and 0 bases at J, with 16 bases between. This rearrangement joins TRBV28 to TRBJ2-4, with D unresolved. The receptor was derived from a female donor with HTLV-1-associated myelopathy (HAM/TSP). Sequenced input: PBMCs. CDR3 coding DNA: TGTGCCAGCAGTTCCCGAAGCTATTTATTAGCCAAAAACATTCAGTACTTC. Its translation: CASSSRSYLLAKNIQYF.